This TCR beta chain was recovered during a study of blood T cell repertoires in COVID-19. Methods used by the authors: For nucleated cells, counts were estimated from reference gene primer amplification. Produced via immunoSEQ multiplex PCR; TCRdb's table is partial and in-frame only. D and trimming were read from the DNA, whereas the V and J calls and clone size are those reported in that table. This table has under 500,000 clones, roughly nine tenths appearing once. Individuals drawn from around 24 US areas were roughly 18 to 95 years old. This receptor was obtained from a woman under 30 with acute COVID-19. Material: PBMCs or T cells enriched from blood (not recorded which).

In nucleotides, the CDR3 is TGTGCCAGCAGCCCGGACATAAGAAACTATGGCTACACCTTC. This sequence encodes CASSPDIRNYGYTF. The chain recombines TRBV27 with TRBJ1-2; possible D gene TRBD1, 5 bases. V shed 6 bases and J shed 2 bases, with 13 bases lying between them. CDR1 and CDR2 from the germline V gene are MNHEY and SMNVEV (reference sequence). The CDR3 sequence is 14 residues long.